Below, 6 T cell receptor beta chains from the same sample are listed, as sequenced in a study of blood T cell repertoires in COVID-19. Using immunoSEQ multiplex PCR, the repertoire was profiled, and TCRdb retains in-frame clones only, with some absent. Counted here are approximately 250,000 clones, around 85% occurring once; the ten biggest clones make up 9.1%. What was sequenced was PBMCs or T cells enriched from blood (not recorded which). Source of these receptors: a woman aged 50 to 60 with acute COVID-19.

V and J are TRBV18 and TRBJ1-5; tentative D call: TRBD1 (6 bases). V lost 5 bases to trimming and J lost 2 bases, with 10 bases between them. The length of the CDR3 is 14 residues. Germline values: CDR1 KGHSH, CDR2 LQKENI. The CDR3 spells CASSEGDGNQPQHF. The CDR3 nucleotides are TGTGCCAGCTCAGAGGGGGATGGCAATCAGCCCCAGCATTTT.

The rearrangement links TRBV30 to TRBJ1-2; 8 nucleotides match TRBD1. V was clipped by 2 bases and J by 4 bases; unmatched bases: 3. The germline V gene encodes CDR1 GTSNPN and CDR2 SVGIG (reference sequence). The CDR3 is 13 residues long. CDR3 nucleotide sequence: TGTGCCTGGAGTAGGGACAGGACCTATGGCTACACCTTC. Protein: CAWSRDRTYGYTF.

V usage is TRBV6-5 and J usage is TRBJ2-1, with 7 bases identical to TRBD1. CDR3 length equals 14 residues. Germline loops: CDR1 MNHEY, CDR2 SVGAGI. V shed 6 bases and J 5 bases; nucleotides not matched to a gene: 7. CDR3 bases: TGTGCCAGCAGCGCCGGGACAGCGAACAATGAGCAGTTCTTC. This gives the protein CASSAGTANNEQFF.

The chain links TRBV7-2 to TRBJ2-7, with D uncertain. V was pared by 4 bases and J by 2 bases, with 6 bases between. Germline loops: CDR1 SGHTA, CDR2 FQGNSA. The CDR3 totals 12 residues. The CDR3 DNA reads TGTGCCAGCAGCTCCGAGCCCTACGAGCAGTACTTC. Protein product: CASSSEPYEQYF.

The chain links TRBV3-1 (or the pseudogene TRBV3-2) to TRBJ1-2; TRBD1 matches 8 bases. Germline V gene data show CDR1 as LGHDT and CDR2 as YNNKEL (reference sequence). The CDR3 length is 15 residues. Unmatched junction bases numbered 7, after V lost 3 bases and J lost 4 bases. The chain's CDR3 is CASSHAGGAGYGYTF. CDR3 coding DNA: TGTGCCAGCAGCCACGCAGGGGGCGCGGGCTATGGCTACACCTTC.

This chain links TRBV3-1 (or the pseudogene TRBV3-2) with TRBJ1-2; 9 bases map to TRBD1. V was clipped by 4 bases and J by 7 bases; unmatched bases: 7. The CDR3 sequence is 14 residues long. Germline V gene lookup returns CDR1 LGHDT and CDR2 YNNKEL (reference sequence). CDR3 in amino acids: CASSPRGQGSGYTF. The CDR3 DNA reads as TGTGCCAGCAGCCCCCGGGGACAGGGAAGTGGCTACACCTTC.